This T cell receptor (beta chain) originates from a study of glioma-infiltrating T cells. Using RNA template, CDR3s of TCR alpha and beta were amplified with iRepertoire arm-PCR. For one-step reverse transcription and amplification, about 90-400 ng of tissue mRNA or PBMC total RNA was used. One entry per CDR3 protein, called by TCRdb with MiXCR from the multiplex PCR reads. The sample includes about 180,000 distinct CDR3 sequences, roughly two fifths of them seen just once. Germline V lookup: CDR1 MGHRA, CDR2 YSYEKL. The CDR3 is made up of 15 amino acids. Trimming left V 2 bases short and J 7 bases short, with 18 bases between.

This chain links TRBV4-1 with TRBJ2-7; D ambiguous. This receptor was identified in a human donor with low-grade glioma or glioblastoma, undergoing nonglioma brain surgery, or in good health (not recorded which). Sample: glioma tissue, nonneoplastic brain tissue, or PBMCs (not recorded which). CDR3 coding DNA: TGCGCCAGCAGCCAAAGGGTCGTGGGGAATGGGGAGCAGTACTTC. Its translation: CASSQRVVGNGEQYF.